Following are 30 T cell receptor beta chains from one sample sequenced in a study of regulatory T cells in long-lasting Graves disease. As for time point: newly diagnosed GD, antithyroid drugs for less than 3 months. Construction of the TCR library relied on RNA isolated from PBMCs. CDR3 regions were amplified by Arm-PCR using iRepertoire HTBI primers to build TCR beta libraries. TCRdb re-called the multiplex PCR reads with MiXCR, one entry per CDR3 protein. The sample has about 200,000 distinct CDR3 sequences, less than 20% seen once; the top ten hold 12%. This sample also belongs to another study, concerning T cells in Graves' hyperthyroidism and ophthalmopathy.

The sample consisted of peripheral blood mononuclear cells (PBMCs), taken at new diagnosis, from a patient treated with antithyroid drugs. The receptor source for this set is a woman in her 30s with Graves disease.

This clonotype has a count of ten or more. The chain uses TRBV5-1 and TRBJ2-2; 12 bases line up with TRBD1. The CDR3 is 16 amino acids. Germline lookup yields CDR1 SGHRS and CDR2 YFSETQ. Trimming cost V 8 bases and J 4 bases; bases outside gene matches: 9. The DNA of the CDR3 is TGCGCCAGTACCGGGACAGGGGGCAGTGGCACCGGGGAGCTGTTTTTT. Translated, it gives CASTGTGGSGTGELFF.

The chain has TRBV25-1 and TRBJ1-4; D call uncertain. Germline CDR1 reads MGHDK; CDR2 reads SYGVNS. CDR3 size: 14 residues. The V and J ends lost 3 bases and 4 bases respectively, with 9 bases between them. CDR3 nucleotides: TGTGCCAGCAGTGAGGGTAGAAATAATGAAAAACTGTTTTTT. This gives the protein CASSEGRNNEKLFF.

To note about this clonotype: This may stem from a read error, because a much larger clone lies one nucleotide away. V usage is TRBV5-5 and J usage is TRBJ1-1; D call uncertain. V was clipped by 6 bases and J by 0 bases, with 18 bases between them. The CDR3 is 16 residues long. Germline CDR1 is SGHKS and CDR2 is YYEKEE (reference sequence). The CDR3 is CASMEGYHDVNTEAFF. The CDR3 bases are TGTGCCAGCATGGAGGGATACCATGACGTGAACACTGAAGCTTTCTTT.

In its sample, this clonotype was seen many times. The CDR3 DNA follows: TGTGCCAGCAGTGGGCGCAGGGCTGGGGCCAACGTCCTGACTTTC. Protein product: CASSGRRAGANVLTF. The rearrangement uses TRBV2 and TRBJ2-6, with D possibly TRBD1 on 5 matching bases. Germline CDR1 SNHLY, CDR2 FYNNEI. V lost 4 bases, J lost 2 bases, and 9 bases lay in between. The length of the CDR3 is 15 residues.

This clonotype was picked up many times. CDR3 coding DNA: TGTGCCAGCAGTAGACGCAGCGGGGGGTCGACAGATACGCAGTATTTT. Residues: CASSRRSGGSTDTQYF. The rearrangement links TRBV6-1 to TRBJ2-3, with 9 bases identical to TRBD2. The V and J ends lost 5 bases and 3 bases, in that order; junction bases with no gene match: 9. Per the germline V gene, CDR1 is MNHNS and CDR2 is SASEGT. The CDR3 contains 16 residues.

The table lists this clonotype with many counts. V usage is TRBV3-1 and J usage is TRBJ2-3; D is tentatively TRBD1 or TRBD2 (6 bases each). V was clipped by 0 bases and J by 6 bases, with 13 bases between them. The CDR3 covers 15 residues. Germline CDR1 is LGHDT and CDR2 is YNNKEL (reference sequence). DNA for the CDR3: TGTGCCAGCAGCCAAGATGCCGGGGGCCGGGATACGCAGTATTTT. It translates to CASSQDAGGRDTQYF.

This clonotype was detected many times. The CDR3 DNA reads TGTGCCAGCAGTTCCACAGGGGGGCAGTATTTT. The encoded protein is CASSSTGGQYF. V is TRBV6-5 and J is TRBJ2-3; 8 bases fit TRBD1. Per germline, CDR1 MNHEY and CDR2 SVGAGI. The CDR3 spans 11 residues. V lost 4 bases, J lost 11 bases, and 2 bases stayed unmatched.

Many counts were recorded for this clonotype. At one of its ends the junction is not consistent with the germline gene, which may arise from a read error. The chain recombines TRBV12-3 or TRBV12-4 with TRBJ2-1, with D unclear. This CDR3 comprises 19 residues. CDR3 protein: CASSFSSMGTSTIYTEQFF. DNA of the CDR3: TGTGCCAGCAGTTTTTCTTCTATGGGTACTTCAACGATCTACACTGAGCAGTTCTTC.

The chain combines TRBV5-1 with TRBJ2-1; 7 nucleotides align to TRBD2. The CDR3 runs to 18 residues. CDR1 is SGHRS and CDR2 is YFSETQ in the germline V gene. Trimming at V came to 0 bases and at J to 2 bases, leaving 11 bases not matched to a gene. The CDR3 here is CASSLVGGRAGAYNEQFF. For the CDR3, the DNA is TGCGCCAGCAGCTTGGTGGGTGGGAGGGCCGGTGCCTACAATGAGCAGTTCTTC.

This clonotype was recorded at least ten times. The chain links TRBV29-1 to TRBJ1-1; D unresolved. V was pared by 7 bases and J by 1 base, with 13 bases between. This CDR3 spans 13 amino acids. Germline lookup yields CDR1 SQVTM and CDR2 ANQGSEA. In DNA, the CDR3 is TGCAGCGCGGAAGAGGGTACGAACACTGAAGCTTTCTTT. Translation gives CSAEEGTNTEAFF.

This clonotype appeared many times. V gene TRBV29-1 combines with J gene TRBJ1-1; unclear D gene. The CDR3 runs 12 residues. The V and J ends lost 1 base and 6 bases respectively, with 9 bases between them. Looked up from germline, CDR1 is SQVTM and CDR2 is ANQGSEA. The CDR3 sequence is CSVEGVRSEAFF. The CDR3 DNA follows: TGCAGCGTTGAAGGCGTCAGGTCTGAAGCTTTCTTT.

The CDR3 DNA reads TGTGCCAGCAGCTTAGTGGGCCAGGGACAGGGGCTGGAAAAACTGTTTTTT. It translates to CASSLVGQGQGLEKLFF. V is TRBV11-2 and J is TRBJ1-4; 10 bases align to TRBD1. The germline V gene has CDR1 SGHAT and CDR2 FQNNGV. The CDR3 is 17 residues long. J lost 8 bases, V lost 1 base, and 10 bases had no gene match.

This clonotype was detected many times. The chain employs TRBV27 and TRBJ2-6; D is possibly TRBD2 (6 bases). Per the germline V gene, CDR1 is MNHEY and CDR2 is SMNVEV (reference sequence). The CDR3 length is 21 residues. Trimming shortened V by 0 bases and J by 0 bases, and 21 bases separated the two germline ends. For the CDR3, the DNA is TGTGCCAGCAGTTTATCGATCAGGAGGGCTCCCTCAAACTCTGGGGCCAACGTCCTGACTTTC. Protein product: CASSLSIRRAPSNSGANVLTF.

The sample holds many counts of this clonotype. The CDR3 sequence is CASSISGDSNQPQHF. The CDR3 DNA reads TGTGCCAGTAGTATAAGTGGGGATAGCAATCAGCCCCAGCATTTT. J is TRBJ1-5 and V is TRBV19, with D uncertain. Trimming shortened V by 2 bases and J by 0 bases, and 8 bases separated the two germline ends. The CDR3 length is 15 residues. The V gene's germline CDR1 is LNHDA and CDR2 SQIVND (reference sequence). Combining the CDR3 with reference TRBV19 and TRBJ1-5 gives the whole variable domain DGGITQSPKYLFRKEGQNVTLSCEQNLNHDAMYWYRQDPGQGLRLIYYSQIVNDFQKGDIAEGYSVSREKKESFPLTVTSAQKNPTAFYLCASSISGDSNQPQHFGDGTRLSIL.

This clonotype came up once. V and J are TRBV12-3 or TRBV12-4 and TRBJ2-7; TRBD1 agrees at 8 bases. CDR3 length equals 13 residues. V gave up 6 bases and J gave up 9 bases; unmatched junction bases: 10. CDR3 bases: TGTGCCAGCAGCTTAACGACAGGGGAAGGGCAGTACTTC. This translates into CASSLTTGEGQYF.

Details on this clonotype: A read error is likely here: a far larger clone is one base away. The V call is TRBV5-4, the J call TRBJ1-6; TRBD1 agrees at 9 bases. The V segment lost 5 bases and the J segment 8 bases; nucleotides outside the gene matches: 8. The CDR3 sequence is 15 residues long. Germline lookup yields CDR1 SGHNT and CDR2 YYREEE (reference sequence). For the CDR3, the DNA is TGTGCCAGCAGAGATGGGACAGGGACTCATTCACCCCTCCACTTT. The encoded protein is CASRDGTGTHSPLHF.

On this clonotype: At one boundary the junction diverges from the germline segment, which might be a read error. V is TRBV28 and J is TRBJ1-5; TRBD1 agrees at 10 bases. Germline values: CDR1 MDHEN, CDR2 SYDVKM. The CDR3 runs to 11 residues. CDR3 sequence (DNA): TGTGCCAGCAGTTCGCCGACAGGGGGCCGATTT. It is translated as CASSSPTGGRF.

The J gene is TRBJ2-3, the V gene TRBV6-2 or TRBV6-3; 10 bases map to TRBD2. This CDR3 spans 17 amino acids. After removal of 2 bases from V and 2 bases from J, the junction contained 7 bases not matched to a gene. CDR1 and CDR2 (germline): MNHEY, SVGEGT. Here the CDR3 reads CASSYPSSGRNTDTQYF. The DNA for the CDR3 is TGTGCCAGCAGTTACCCATCTAGCGGGAGAAACACAGATACGCAGTATTTT.

The sample holds many counts of this clonotype. J is TRBJ1-4 and V is TRBV11-2; D is ambiguous. Germline V CDR1 and CDR2: SGHAT, FQNNGV. CDR3 size: 12 residues. The V end was cut by 5 bases, the J end by 8 bases, with 9 bases between. CDR3 DNA: TGTGCCAGCAGCGCAGAAGGCGAAAAACTGTTTTTT. It specifies CASSAEGEKLFF.

The chain joins TRBV28 to TRBJ1-1; 11 bases are shared with TRBD1. Germline V gene data show CDR1 as MDHEN and CDR2 as SYDVKM. The V gene end was trimmed by 3 bases and the J gene end by 1 base; junction bases not matched to a gene: 10. This CDR3 is built from 18 residues. CDR3 region: CASSLDRGLGYTNTEAFF. In nucleotides, the CDR3 is TGTGCCAGCAGTTTGGACAGGGGGCTGGGATATACGAACACTGAAGCTTTCTTT.

This clonotype was detected many times. The junction shows a germline mismatch at one end, possibly a read error. The chain combines TRBV5-1 with TRBJ1-1; a weak D match, TRBD1 (6 bases). This CDR3 has 13 residues. Per germline, CDR1 SGHRS and CDR2 YFSETQ. CDR3 bases: TGTGCCAGCAGCCAGGAACAGGGCACTGAAGCTTTCTTT. Translation gives CASSQEQGTEAFF.

The chain employs TRBV4-1 and TRBJ2-7; 9 nucleotides line up with TRBD1. The V and J ends lost 6 bases and 3 bases, in that order; junction bases with no gene match: 18. Per germline, CDR1 MGHRA and CDR2 YSYEKL. The CDR3 contains 18 residues. CDR3 DNA sequence: TGCGCCAGCAGGGCCTCCGGGGCGGTGGACAGGGGTTACTACGAGCAGTACTTC. Its translation: CASRASGAVDRGYYEQYF.

Ten or more counts support this clonotype. The chain has TRBV20-1 and TRBJ1-4; TRBD1 aligns across 9 bases. The CDR3 loop spans 14 amino acids. Looked up from germline, CDR1 is DFQATT and CDR2 is SNEGSKA (reference sequence). V lost 2 bases to trimming and J lost 7 bases; unmatched junction nucleotides: 5. CDR3 bases: TGCAGTGCTAGAACAGGGGGCGTTGGTGAAAAACTGTTTTTT. It is translated as CSARTGGVGEKLFF.

This clonotype was observed many times. V gene TRBV15 combines with J gene TRBJ2-1, with 7 bases aligning to TRBD2. CDR3 length: 16 residues. Germline CDR1 is LNHNV and CDR2 is YYDKDF (reference sequence). With 1 base clipped from V and 3 bases from J, the junction kept 6 bases outside the gene matches. In DNA form, the CDR3 reads TGTGCCACCAGCAGAGGCGGGGCTAGCGGCTACAATGAGCAGTTCTTC. Amino acid sequence: CATSRGGASGYNEQFF. Supplemented by reference TRBV15 and TRBJ2-1, the full variable domain reads DAMVIQNPRYQVTQFGKPVTLSCSQTLNHNVMYWYQQKSSQAPKLLFHYYDKDFNNEADTPDNFQSRRPNTSFCFLDIRSPGLGDTAMYLCATSRGGASGYNEQFFGPGTRLTVL.

This clonotype was detected many times. V gene TRBV20-1 combines with J gene TRBJ1-5, with 7 bases matching TRBD1. CDR1 and CDR2 (germline): DFQATT, SNEGSKA (reference sequence). The CDR3 is made up of 15 amino acids. J lost 0 bases, V lost 5 bases, and 7 bases had no gene match. This CDR3 is CSAFDRVHSNQPQHF. The CDR3 region has the DNA TGCAGTGCTTTCGACAGGGTTCATAGCAATCAGCCCCAGCATTTT.

This clonotype was counted many times. The chain has TRBV2 and TRBJ2-4; the D gene is possibly TRBD1 (6 bases). Trimming removed 9 bases from V and 7 bases from J, with 13 bases in between. Germline V gives CDR1 SNHLY, CDR2 FYNNEI. This CDR3 is 12 amino acids long. The CDR3 DNA reads TGTGCCAGTTTCGGACAGAATAACATTCAGTACTTC. Translated, it gives CASFGQNNIQYF.

This clonotype was seen repeatedly, ten times or more. This chain connects TRBV7-9 to TRBJ2-5; TRBD1 matches at 7 bases. The germline CDR1 and CDR2 sequences are SEHNR and FQNEAQ (reference sequence). CDR3 length: 14 amino acids. V lost 0 bases to trimming and J lost 5 bases; unmatched junction nucleotides: 3. For the CDR3, the DNA is TGTGCCAGCAGCTTAGCGGGGACAGAGGAGACCCAGTACTTC. Translating gives CASSLAGTEETQYF.

This clonotype was recorded at least ten times. V gene TRBV12-3 or TRBV12-4 combines with J gene TRBJ2-5; 11 bases are a match to TRBD2. The CDR3 has 15 amino acids. Germline trimming cut 3 bases from V and 3 bases from J; bases unmatched to any gene: 3. The CDR3 protein is CASSFSGGAKETQYF. DNA for the CDR3: TGTGCCAGCAGTTTTAGCGGGGGGGCAAAAGAGACCCAGTACTTC.

This clonotype was seen once. This clone may be a read error of a much larger clone one base away. This chain connects TRBV6-1 to TRBJ1-1; tentatively, D is TRBD1 (6 bases). The CDR3 runs to 15 residues. The germline CDR1 and CDR2 sequences are MNHNS and SASEGT. CDR3 region: CASNVRGGENTEALF. CDR3 nucleotide sequence: TGTGCCAGCAATGTAAGAGGGGGAGAAAATACTGAAGCTCTCTTT.

This clonotype was counted ten times or more. The chain joins TRBV12-3 or TRBV12-4 to TRBJ1-4; D remains ambiguous. The V end was cut by 3 bases, the J end by 2 bases, with 10 bases between. This CDR3 is built from 15 residues. The CDR3: CASSFGGLTNEKLFF. The CDR3 DNA sequence: TGTGCCAGCAGTTTCGGTGGGCTGACTAATGAAAAACTGTTTTTT.